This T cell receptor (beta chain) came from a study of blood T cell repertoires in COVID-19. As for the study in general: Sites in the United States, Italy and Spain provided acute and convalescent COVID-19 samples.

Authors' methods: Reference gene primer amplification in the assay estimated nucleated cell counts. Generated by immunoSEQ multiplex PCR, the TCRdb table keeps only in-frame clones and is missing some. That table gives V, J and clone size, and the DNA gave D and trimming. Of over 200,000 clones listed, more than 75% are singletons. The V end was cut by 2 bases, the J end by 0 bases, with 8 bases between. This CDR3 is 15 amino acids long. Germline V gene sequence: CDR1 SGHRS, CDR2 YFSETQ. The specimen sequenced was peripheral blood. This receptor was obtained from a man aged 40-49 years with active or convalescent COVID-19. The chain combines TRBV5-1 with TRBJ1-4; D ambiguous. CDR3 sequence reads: CASSFTAATNEKLFF. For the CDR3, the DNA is TGCGCCAGCAGCTTTACAGCAGCAACTAATGAAAAACTGTTTTTT.